This T cell receptor (beta chain) emerged from a study of blood T cell repertoires in COVID-19. Clones were read by immunoSEQ multiplex PCR, and TCRdb kept only the in-frame ones, dropping some. Altogether over 100,000 clones are present, about nine tenths being singletons, with the ten largest covering 1.1%. The germline gives CDR1 SGHTA, CDR2 FQGNSA. V was pared by 4 bases and J by 7 bases, with 17 bases between. There are 14 residues in the CDR3. Source material: peripheral blood. The receptor's source is a human donor in a cohort sampled during active COVID-19. The gene calls are TRBV7-2 and TRBJ2-7, with D maybe TRBD1 (6 bases). This CDR3 is CASSSMVGHSEQYF. In DNA, the CDR3 is TGTGCCAGCAGCTCTATGGTGGGACATAGTGAGCAGTACTTC.